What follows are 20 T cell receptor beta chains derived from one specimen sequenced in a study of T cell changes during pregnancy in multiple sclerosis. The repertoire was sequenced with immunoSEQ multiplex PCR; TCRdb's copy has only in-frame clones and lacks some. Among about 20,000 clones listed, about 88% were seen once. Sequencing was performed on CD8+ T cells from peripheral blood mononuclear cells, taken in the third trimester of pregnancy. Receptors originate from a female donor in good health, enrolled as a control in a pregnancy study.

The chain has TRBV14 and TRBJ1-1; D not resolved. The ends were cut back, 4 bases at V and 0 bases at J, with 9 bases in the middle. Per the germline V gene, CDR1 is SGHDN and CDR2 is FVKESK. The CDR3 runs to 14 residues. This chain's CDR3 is CASSPRSLNTEAFF. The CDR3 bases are TGTGCCAGCAGCCCCCGAAGCCTGAACACTGAAGCTTTCTTT.

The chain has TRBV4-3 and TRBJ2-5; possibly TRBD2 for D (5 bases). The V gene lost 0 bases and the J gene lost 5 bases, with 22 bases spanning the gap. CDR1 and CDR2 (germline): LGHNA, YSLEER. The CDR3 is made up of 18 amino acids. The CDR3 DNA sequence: TGCGCCAGCAGCCAAGATATCACGGGGAGTAATTTCTGGGAGACCCAGTACTTC. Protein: CASSQDITGSNFWETQYF.

DNA of the CDR3: TGTGCCAGCAGCTTAGGACTTCGGATTCAAGAGACCCAGTACTTC. It is translated as CASSLGLRIQETQYF. J is TRBJ2-5 and V is TRBV7-9; no reliable D call. Trimming removed 1 base at V and 2 bases at J, with 11 bases between. The CDR3 is made up of 15 amino acids. Per the germline V gene, CDR1 is SEHNR and CDR2 is FQNEAQ (reference sequence).

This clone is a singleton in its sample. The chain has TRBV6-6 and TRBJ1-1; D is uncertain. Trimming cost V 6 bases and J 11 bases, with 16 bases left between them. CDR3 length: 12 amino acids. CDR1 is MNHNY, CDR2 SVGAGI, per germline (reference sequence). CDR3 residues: CASSQTRRRAFF. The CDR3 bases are TGTGCCAGCAGCCAAACACGGCGGAGGGCTTTCTTT.

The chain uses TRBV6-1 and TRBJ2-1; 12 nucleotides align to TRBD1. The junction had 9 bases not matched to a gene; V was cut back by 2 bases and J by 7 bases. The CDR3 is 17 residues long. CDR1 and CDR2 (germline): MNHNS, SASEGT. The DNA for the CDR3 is TGTGCCAGCAGTGAAAGGGACAGGGGGCGGGCAAAAAATGAGCAGTTCTTC. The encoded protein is CASSERDRGRAKNEQFF.

This CDR3 reads CASSPRSGTGGTEQYF. Here the CDR3 DNA reads TGTGCCAGCAGCCCCCGTAGCGGGACAGGGGGTACCGAGCAGTACTTC. The chain links TRBV9 to TRBJ2-7; 11 nucleotides agree with TRBD1. Losses at the gene ends were 4 bases for V and 6 bases for J; bases not matched to a gene: 12. CDR1 is SGDLS and CDR2 is YYNGEE in the germline V gene. The CDR3 runs to 16 residues. The variable domain in full, completed from reference TRBV9 and TRBJ2-7, reads DSGVTQTPKHLITATGQRVTLRCSPRSGDLSVYWYQQSLDQGLQFLIQYYNGEERAKGNILERFSAQQFPDLHSELNLSSLELGDSALYFCASSPRSGTGGTEQYFGPGTRLTVT.

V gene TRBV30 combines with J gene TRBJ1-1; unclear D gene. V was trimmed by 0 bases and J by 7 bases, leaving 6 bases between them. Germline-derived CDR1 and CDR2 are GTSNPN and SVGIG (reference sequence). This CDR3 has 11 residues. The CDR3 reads CAWSVLSEAFF. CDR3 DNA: TGTGCCTGGAGTGTTCTGAGTGAAGCTTTCTTT.

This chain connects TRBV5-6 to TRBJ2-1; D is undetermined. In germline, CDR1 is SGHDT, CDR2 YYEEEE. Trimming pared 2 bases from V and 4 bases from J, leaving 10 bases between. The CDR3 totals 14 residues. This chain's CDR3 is CASSFQASYNEQFF. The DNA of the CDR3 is TGTGCCAGCAGCTTTCAGGCTTCATACAATGAGCAGTTCTTC.

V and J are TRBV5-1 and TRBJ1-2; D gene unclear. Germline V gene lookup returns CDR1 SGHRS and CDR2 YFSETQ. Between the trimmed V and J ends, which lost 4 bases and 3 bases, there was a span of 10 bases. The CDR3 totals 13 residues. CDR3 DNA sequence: TGCGCCAGCAGCCCGAGCGGGTACTATGGCTACACCTTC. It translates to CASSPSGYYGYTF.

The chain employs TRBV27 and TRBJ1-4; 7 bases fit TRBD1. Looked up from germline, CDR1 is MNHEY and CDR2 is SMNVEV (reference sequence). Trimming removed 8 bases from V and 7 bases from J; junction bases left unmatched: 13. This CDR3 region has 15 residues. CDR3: CASRVGDRLGEKLFF. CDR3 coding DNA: TGTGCCAGCCGGGTAGGGGACAGATTGGGTGAAAAACTGTTTTTT.

For the CDR3, the DNA is TGTGCCAGCAGCCTACAGACCGCCTATGGCTACACCTTC. Protein sequence: CASSLQTAYGYTF. This chain links TRBV2 with TRBJ1-2; D gene unclear. The V end was cut by 6 bases, the J end by 4 bases, with 12 bases between. Looked up from germline, CDR1 is SNHLY and CDR2 is FYNNEI. The length of the CDR3 is 13 residues.

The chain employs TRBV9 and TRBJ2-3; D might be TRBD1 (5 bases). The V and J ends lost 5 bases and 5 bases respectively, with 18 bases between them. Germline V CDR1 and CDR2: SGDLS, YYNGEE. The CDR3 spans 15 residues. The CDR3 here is CASSGQKGGVDTQYF. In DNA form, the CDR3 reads TGTGCCAGCAGTGGACAAAAAGGCGGTGTAGATACGCAGTATTTT.

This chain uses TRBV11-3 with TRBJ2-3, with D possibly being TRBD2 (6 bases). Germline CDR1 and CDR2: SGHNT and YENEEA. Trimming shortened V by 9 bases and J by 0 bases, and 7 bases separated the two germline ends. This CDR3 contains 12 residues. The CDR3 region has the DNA TGTGCCAGGGACTATAGCACAGATACGCAGTATTTT. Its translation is CARDYSTDTQYF.

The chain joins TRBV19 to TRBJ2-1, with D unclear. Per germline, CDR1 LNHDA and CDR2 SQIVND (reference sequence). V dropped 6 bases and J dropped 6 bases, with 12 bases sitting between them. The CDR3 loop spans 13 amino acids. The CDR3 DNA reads TGTGCCAGTAGCTTAGGAGTTGGCAATGAGCAGTTCTTC. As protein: CASSLGVGNEQFF. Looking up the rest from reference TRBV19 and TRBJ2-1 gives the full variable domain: DGGITQSPKYLFRKEGQNVTLSCEQNLNHDAMYWYRQDPGQGLRLIYYSQIVNDFQKGDIAEGYSVSREKKESFPLTVTSAQKNPTAFYLCASSLGVGNEQFFGPGTRLTVL.

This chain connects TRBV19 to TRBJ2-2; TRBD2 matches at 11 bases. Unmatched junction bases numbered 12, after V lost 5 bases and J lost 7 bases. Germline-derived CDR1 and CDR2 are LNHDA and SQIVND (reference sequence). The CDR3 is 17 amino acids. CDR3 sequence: CASSSAGTSGTYGELFF. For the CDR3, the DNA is TGTGCCAGTAGTTCGGCCGGGACTAGCGGCACGTACGGGGAGCTGTTTTTT.

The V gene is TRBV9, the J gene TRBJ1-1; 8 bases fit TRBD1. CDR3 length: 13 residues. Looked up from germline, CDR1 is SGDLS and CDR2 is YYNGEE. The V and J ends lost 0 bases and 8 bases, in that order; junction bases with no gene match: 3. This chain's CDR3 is CASSVAGTGEAFF. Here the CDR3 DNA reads TGTGCCAGCAGCGTAGCAGGGACAGGCGAAGCTTTCTTT.

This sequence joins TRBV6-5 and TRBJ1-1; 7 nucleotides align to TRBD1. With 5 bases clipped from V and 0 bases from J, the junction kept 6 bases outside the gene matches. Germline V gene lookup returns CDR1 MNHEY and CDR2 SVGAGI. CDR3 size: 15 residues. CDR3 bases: TGTGCCAGCAGTCTTGACAGGGCGGTGAACACTGAAGCTTTCTTT. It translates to CASSLDRAVNTEAFF.

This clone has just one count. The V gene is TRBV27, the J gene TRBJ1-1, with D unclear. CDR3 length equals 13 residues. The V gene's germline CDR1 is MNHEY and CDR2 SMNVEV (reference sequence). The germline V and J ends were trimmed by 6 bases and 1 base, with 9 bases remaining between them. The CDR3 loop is CASSPLRNTEAFF. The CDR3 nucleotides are TGTGCCAGCAGCCCCCTGAGGAACACTGAAGCTTTCTTT.

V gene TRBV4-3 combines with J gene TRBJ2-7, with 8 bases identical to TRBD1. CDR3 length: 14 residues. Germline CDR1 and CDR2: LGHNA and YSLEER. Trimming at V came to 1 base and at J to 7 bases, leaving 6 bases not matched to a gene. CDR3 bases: TGCGCCAGCAGCCAAGCAGGGGGCTTGAGGGAGCAGTACTTC. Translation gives CASSQAGGLREQYF.

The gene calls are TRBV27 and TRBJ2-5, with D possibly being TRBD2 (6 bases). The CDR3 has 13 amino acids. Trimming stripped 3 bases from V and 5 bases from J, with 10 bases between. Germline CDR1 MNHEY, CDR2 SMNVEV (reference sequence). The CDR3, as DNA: TGTGCCAGCAGTTTTGGAGGGTGGGAGACCCAGTACTTC. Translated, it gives CASSFGGWETQYF.